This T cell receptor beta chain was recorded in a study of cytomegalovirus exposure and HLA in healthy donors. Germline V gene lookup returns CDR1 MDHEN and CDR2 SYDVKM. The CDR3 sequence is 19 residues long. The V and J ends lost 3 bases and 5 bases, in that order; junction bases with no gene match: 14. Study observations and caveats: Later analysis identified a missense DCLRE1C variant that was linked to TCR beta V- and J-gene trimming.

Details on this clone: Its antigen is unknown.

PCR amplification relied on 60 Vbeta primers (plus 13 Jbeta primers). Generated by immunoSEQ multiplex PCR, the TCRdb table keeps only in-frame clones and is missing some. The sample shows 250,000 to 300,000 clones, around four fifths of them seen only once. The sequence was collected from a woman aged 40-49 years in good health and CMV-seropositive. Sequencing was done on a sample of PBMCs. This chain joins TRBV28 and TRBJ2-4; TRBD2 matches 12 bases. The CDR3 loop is CASSFRGLAGWGGENIQYF. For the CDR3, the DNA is TGTGCCAGCAGTTTTCGTGGACTAGCGGGATGGGGGGGAGAAAACATTCAGTACTTC. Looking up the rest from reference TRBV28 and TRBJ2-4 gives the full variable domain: DVKVTQSSRYLVKRTGEKVFLECVQDMDHENMFWYRQDPGLGLRLIYFSYDVKMKEKGDIPEGYSVSREKKERFSLILESASTNQTSMYLCASSFRGLAGWGGENIQYFGAGTRLSVL.